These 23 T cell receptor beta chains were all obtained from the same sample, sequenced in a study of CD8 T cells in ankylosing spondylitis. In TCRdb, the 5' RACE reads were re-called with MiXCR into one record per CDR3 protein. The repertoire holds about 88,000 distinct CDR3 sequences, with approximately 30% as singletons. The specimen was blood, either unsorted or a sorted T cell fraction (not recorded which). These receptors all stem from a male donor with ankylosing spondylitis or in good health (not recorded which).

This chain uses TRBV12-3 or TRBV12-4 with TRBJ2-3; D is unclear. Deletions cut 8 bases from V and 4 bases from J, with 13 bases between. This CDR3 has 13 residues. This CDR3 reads CASALSRSDTQYF. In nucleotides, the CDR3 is TGTGCCAGCGCTTTAAGTCGCTCAGATACGCAGTATTTT.

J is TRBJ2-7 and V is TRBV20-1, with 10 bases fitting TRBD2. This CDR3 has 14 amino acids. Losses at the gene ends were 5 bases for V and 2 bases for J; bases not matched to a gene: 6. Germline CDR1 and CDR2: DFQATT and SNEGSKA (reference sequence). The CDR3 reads CSAQTSGSTYEQYF. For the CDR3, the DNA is TGCAGTGCTCAGACTAGCGGGTCGACCTACGAGCAGTACTTC.

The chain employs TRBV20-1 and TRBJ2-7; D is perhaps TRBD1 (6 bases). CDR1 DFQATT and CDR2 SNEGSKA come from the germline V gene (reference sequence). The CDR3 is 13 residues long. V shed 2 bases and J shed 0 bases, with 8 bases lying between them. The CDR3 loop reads CSARRDNSYEQYF. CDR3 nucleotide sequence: TGCAGTGCTAGAAGGGACAACTCCTACGAGCAGTACTTC.

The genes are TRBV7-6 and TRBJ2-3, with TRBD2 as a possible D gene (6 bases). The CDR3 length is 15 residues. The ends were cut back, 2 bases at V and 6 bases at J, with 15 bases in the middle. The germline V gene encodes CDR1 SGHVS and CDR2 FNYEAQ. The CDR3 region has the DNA TGTGCCAGCAGCTTACGGGAGTCCAGGGCGGATACGCAGTATTTT. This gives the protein CASSLRESRADTQYF.

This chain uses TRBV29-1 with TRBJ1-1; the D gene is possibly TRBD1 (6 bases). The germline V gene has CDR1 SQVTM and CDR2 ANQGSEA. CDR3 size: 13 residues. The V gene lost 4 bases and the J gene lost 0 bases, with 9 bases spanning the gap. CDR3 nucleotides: TGCAGCGTTGGAGGGACATTGAACACTGAAGCTTTCTTT. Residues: CSVGGTLNTEAFF. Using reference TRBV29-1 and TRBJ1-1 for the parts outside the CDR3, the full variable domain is SAVISQKPSRDICQRGTSLTIQCQVDSQVTMMFWYRQQPGQSLTLIATANQGSEATYESGFVIDKFPISRPNLTFSTLTVSNMSPEDSSIYLCSVGGTLNTEAFFGQGTRLTVV.

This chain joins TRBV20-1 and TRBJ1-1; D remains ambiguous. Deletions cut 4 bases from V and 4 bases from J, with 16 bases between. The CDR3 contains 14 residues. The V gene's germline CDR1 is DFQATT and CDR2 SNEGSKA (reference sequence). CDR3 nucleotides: TGCAGTGCTATAGTCACCGGGTGGTCCACTGAAGCTTTCTTT. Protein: CSAIVTGWSTEAFF.

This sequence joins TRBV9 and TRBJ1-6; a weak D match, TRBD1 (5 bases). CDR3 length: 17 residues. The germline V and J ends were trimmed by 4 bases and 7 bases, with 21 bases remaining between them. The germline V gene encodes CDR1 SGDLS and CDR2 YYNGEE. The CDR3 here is CASSTLIRGGENSPLHF. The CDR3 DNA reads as TGTGCCAGCAGCACCCTAATTCGGGGGGGTGAGAATTCACCCCTCCACTTT. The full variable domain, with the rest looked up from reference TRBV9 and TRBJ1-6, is DSGVTQTPKHLITATGQRVTLRCSPRSGDLSVYWYQQSLDQGLQFLIQYYNGEERAKGNILERFSAQQFPDLHSELNLSSLELGDSALYFCASSTLIRGGENSPLHFGNGTRLTVT.

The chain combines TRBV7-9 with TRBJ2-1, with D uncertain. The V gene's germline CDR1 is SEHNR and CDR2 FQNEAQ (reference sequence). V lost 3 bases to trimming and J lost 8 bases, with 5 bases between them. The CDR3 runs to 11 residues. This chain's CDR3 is CASSLEHEQFF. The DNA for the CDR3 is TGTGCCAGCAGCTTGGAGCATGAGCAGTTCTTC.

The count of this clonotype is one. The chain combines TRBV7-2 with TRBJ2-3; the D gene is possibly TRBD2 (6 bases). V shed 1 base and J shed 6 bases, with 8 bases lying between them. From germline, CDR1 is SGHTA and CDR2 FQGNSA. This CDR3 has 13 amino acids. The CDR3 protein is CASSLVGRDTQYF. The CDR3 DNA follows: TGTGCCAGCAGCTTAGTAGGGAGGGATACGCAGTATTTT.

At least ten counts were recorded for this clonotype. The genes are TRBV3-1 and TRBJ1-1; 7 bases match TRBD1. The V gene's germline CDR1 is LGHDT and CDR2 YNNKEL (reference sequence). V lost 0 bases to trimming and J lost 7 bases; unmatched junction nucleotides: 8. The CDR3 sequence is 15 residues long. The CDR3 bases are TGTGCCAGCAGCCAAGATCTTGGGACAGCTTTTGAAGCTTTCTTT. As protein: CASSQDLGTAFEAFF.

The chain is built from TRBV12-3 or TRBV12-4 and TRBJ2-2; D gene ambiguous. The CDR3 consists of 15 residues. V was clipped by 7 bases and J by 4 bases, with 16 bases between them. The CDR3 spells CASIGRSLGTGELFF. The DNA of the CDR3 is TGTGCCAGCATAGGGCGGTCTCTCGGCACCGGGGAGCTGTTTTTT.

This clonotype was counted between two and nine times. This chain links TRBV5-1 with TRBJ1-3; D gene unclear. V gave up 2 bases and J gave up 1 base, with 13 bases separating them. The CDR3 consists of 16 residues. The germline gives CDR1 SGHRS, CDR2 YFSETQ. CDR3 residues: CASSFGRVESGNTIYF. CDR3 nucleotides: TGCGCCAGCAGCTTTGGAAGGGTGGAGTCTGGAAACACCATATATTTT.

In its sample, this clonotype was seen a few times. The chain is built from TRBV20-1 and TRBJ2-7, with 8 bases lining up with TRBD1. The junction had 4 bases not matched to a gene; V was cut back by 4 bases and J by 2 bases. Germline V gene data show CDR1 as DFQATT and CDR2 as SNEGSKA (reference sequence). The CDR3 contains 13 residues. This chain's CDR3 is CSATEDRAYEQYF. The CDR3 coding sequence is TGCAGTGCTACCGAGGACAGGGCCTACGAGCAGTACTTC.

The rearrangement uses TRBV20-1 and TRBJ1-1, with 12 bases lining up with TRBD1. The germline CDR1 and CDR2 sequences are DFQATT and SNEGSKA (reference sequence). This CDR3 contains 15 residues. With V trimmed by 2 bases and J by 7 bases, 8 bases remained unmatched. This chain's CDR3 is CSARTGTGGYSEAFF. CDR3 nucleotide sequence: TGCAGTGCTAGAACCGGGACAGGGGGCTATAGTGAAGCTTTCTTT.

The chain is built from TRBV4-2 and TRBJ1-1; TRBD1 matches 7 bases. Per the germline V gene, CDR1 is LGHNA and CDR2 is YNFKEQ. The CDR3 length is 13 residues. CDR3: CASGIGGITEAFF. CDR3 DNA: TGTGCAAGCGGGATAGGGGGCATCACTGAAGCTTTCTTT.

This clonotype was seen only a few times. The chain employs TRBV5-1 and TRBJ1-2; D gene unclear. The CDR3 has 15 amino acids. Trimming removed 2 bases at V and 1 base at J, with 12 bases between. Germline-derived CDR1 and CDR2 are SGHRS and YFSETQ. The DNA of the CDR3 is TGCGCCAGCAGCTTCGGGCAGGCCCATAACTATGGCTACACCTTC. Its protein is CASSFGQAHNYGYTF.

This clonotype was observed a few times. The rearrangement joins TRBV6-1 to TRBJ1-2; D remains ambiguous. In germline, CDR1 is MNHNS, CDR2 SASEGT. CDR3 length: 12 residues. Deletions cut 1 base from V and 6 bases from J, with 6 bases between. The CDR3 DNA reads TGTGCCAGCAGTGAAGTGGGAAATGGCTACACCTTC. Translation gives CASSEVGNGYTF.

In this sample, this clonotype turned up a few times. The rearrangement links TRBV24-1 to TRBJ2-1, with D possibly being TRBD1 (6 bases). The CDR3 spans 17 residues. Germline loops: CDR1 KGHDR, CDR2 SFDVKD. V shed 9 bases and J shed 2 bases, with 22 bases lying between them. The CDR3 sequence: CATAETGSKTAYNEQFF. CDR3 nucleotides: TGTGCCACCGCGGAGACAGGTTCAAAGACGGCCTACAATGAGCAGTTCTTC.

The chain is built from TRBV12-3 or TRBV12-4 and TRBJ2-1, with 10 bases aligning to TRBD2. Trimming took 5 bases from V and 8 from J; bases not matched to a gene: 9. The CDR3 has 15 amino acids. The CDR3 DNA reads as TGTGCCAGCAGTCCCGGCGCTAGCGGGAGCGATGAGCAGTTCTTC. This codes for CASSPGASGSDEQFF.

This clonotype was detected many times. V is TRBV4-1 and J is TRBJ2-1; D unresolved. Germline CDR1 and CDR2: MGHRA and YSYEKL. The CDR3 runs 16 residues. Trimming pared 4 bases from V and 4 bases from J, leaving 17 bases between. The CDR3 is CASSPFLGRPYNEQFF. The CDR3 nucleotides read TGCGCCAGCAGCCCATTCTTAGGGCGCCCGTACAATGAGCAGTTCTTC.

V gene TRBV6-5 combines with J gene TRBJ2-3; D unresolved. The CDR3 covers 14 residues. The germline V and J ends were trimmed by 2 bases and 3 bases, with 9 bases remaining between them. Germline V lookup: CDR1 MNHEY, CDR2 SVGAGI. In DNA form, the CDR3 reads TGTGCCAGCAGTTACACTTATCGTACAGATACGCAGTATTTT. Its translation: CASSYTYRTDTQYF.

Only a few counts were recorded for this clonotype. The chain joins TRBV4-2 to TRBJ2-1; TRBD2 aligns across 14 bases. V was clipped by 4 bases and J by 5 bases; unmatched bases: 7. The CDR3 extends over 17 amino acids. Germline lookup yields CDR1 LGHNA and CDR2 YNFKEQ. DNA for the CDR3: TGTGCCAGCAGCCCGGGACTAGCGGGAGAATGGAACAATGAGCAGTTCTTC. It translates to CASSPGLAGEWNNEQFF.

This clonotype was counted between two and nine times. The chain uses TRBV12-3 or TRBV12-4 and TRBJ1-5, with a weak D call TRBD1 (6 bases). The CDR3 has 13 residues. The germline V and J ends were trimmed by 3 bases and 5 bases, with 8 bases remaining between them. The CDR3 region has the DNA TGTGCCAGCAGTTTTAACAGGGATCAGCCCCAGCATTTT. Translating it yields CASSFNRDQPQHF.